This record covers a single T cell receptor (beta chain). Its antigen is currently unknown. The entry originates in a study of T cell repertoires in cytomegalovirus infection. At the level of the study: The study used recently identified HLA-C-restricted and well-studied HLA-B-restricted CMV epitopes. Both CMV infection and a matching HLA type were indicated by public TCR beta signatures. Study-level findings and limits: HLA-C-restricted CMV-specific TCR beta clonotypes were dominant in the ex vivo response. Cumulative frequency (of public TCR beta family members) identified carriers of CMV plus the relevant HLA.

The CDR3 is 16 residues long. Germline V gene lookup returns CDR1 SGHRS and CDR2 YFSETQ. With V trimmed by 1 base and J by 0 bases, 4 bases remained unmatched. TCRdb used MiXCR to reprocess the reads, holding one entry per CDR3 protein. The sample has under 850,000 distinct CDR3 sequences, about 33% seen once. Sequencing used cultured PBMCs, obtained from culture after CMV antigen stimulation. This receptor was obtained from a human donor in good health (CMV status not recorded). Some clones in this sample may be carry-over from other donors' samples. The rearrangement links TRBV5-1 to TRBJ1-5, with 7 bases fitting TRBD1. CDR3 sequence: CASSLYRGYSNQPQHF. CDR3 DNA sequence: TGCGCCAGCAGCTTGTACAGGGGTTATAGCAATCAGCCCCAGCATTTT.